Only one count was recorded for the clone carrying this TCR beta chain. The antigen is not known. These data belong to a study of Tregs in tolerant kidney transplant recipients. Looking at the study overall: The nonmyeloablative bone marrow transplants came from related graft donors, with transient mixed chimerism. Points from the study as a whole: Tregs expanded with activated donor B cells seemed most donor-specific. Tolerant patients' donor-specific Tregs expanded beyond overall Tregs, suggesting antigen-driven growth.

This table comes from immunoSEQ multiplex PCR, and its TCRdb copy is limited to in-frame clones, with some not included. This sample has approximately 75,000 clones; approximately 90% occur once, and the top ten carry around 0.32%. Per the germline V gene, CDR1 is SGHAT and CDR2 is FQNNGV. This CDR3 has 14 amino acids. V was pared by 4 bases and J by 5 bases, with 12 bases between. The specimen was Tregs from blood, collected before the transplant. This sequence originates from a human donor who received a combined kidney and bone marrow transplant. The chain joins TRBV11-2 to TRBJ1-5; TRBD1 is a possible D gene (5 bases). Written as DNA, the CDR3 is TGTGCCAGCAGCTCCTCGGGGGGGGATCAGCCCCAGCATTTT. Its translation is CASSSSGGDQPQHF.